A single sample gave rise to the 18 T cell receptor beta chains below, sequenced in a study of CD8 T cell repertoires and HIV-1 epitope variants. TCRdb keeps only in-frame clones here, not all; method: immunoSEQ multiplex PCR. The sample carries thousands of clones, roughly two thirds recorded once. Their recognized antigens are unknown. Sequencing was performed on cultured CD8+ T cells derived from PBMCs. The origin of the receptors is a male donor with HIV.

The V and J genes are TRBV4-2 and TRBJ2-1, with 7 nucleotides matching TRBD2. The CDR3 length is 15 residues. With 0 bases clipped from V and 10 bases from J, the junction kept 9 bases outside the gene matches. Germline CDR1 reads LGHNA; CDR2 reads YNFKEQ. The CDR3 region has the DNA TGTGCCAGCAGCCAAGAAAGTGGGGGGGTAGGGGAGCAGTTCTTC. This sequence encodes CASSQESGGVGEQFF.

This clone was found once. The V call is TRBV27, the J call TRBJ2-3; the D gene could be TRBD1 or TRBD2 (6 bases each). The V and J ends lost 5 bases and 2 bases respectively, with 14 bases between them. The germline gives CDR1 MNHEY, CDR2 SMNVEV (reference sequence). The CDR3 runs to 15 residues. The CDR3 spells CASSPLRGVTDTQYF. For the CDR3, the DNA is TGTGCCAGCAGTCCCCTTAGGGGGGTCACAGATACGCAGTATTTT.

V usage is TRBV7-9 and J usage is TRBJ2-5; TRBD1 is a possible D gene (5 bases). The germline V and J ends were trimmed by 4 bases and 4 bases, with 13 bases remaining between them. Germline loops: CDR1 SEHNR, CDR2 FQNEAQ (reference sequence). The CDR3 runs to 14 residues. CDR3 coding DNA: TGTGCCAGCAGCTCGACCCAGGGTTTAGAGACCCAGTACTTC. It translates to CASSSTQGLETQYF.

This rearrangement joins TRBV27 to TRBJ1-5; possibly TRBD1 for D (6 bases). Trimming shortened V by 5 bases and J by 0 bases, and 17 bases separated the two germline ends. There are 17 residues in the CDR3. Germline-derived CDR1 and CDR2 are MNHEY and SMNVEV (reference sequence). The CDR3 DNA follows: TGTGCCAGCAGTACGAGGGGCGACAGGTATAGCAATCAGCCCCAGCATTTT. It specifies CASSTRGDRYSNQPQHF.

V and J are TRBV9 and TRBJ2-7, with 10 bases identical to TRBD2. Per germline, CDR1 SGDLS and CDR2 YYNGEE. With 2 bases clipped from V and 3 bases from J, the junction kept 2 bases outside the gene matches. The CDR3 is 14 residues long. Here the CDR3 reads CASSVASGGYEQYF. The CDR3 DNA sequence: TGTGCCAGCAGCGTGGCTAGCGGGGGCTACGAGCAGTACTTC.

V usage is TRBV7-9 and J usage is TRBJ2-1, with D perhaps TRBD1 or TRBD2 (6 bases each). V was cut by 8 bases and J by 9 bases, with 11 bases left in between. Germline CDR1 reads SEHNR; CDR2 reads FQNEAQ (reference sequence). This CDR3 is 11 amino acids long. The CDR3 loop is CASLQGGEQFF. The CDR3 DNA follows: TGTGCCAGCTTACAGGGAGGTGAGCAGTTCTTC.

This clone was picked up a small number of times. The CDR3 nucleotides read TGTGCCAGCAGCCCGGGGACGGCGGCCTACGAGCAGTACTTC. Protein: CASSPGTAAYEQYF. J is TRBJ2-7 and V is TRBV7-8; D possibly matches TRBD1 or TRBD2 (5 bases each). The CDR3 has 14 amino acids. V lost 5 bases to trimming and J lost 2 bases, with 13 bases between them. Germline values: CDR1 SGHVS, CDR2 FQNEAQ.

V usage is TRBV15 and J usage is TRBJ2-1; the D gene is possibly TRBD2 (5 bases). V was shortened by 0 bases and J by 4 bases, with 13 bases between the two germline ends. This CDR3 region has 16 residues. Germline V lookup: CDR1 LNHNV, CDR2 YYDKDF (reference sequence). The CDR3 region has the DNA TGTGCCACCAGCAGAGATTTCAGCGGAGGATACAATGAGCAGTTCTTC. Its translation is CATSRDFSGGYNEQFF.

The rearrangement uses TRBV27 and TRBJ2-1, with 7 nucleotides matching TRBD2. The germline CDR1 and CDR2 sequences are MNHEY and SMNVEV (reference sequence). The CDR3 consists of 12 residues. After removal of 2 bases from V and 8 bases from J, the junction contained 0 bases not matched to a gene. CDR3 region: CASSLGGDEQFF. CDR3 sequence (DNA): TGTGCCAGCAGTTTAGGGGGGGATGAGCAGTTCTTC.

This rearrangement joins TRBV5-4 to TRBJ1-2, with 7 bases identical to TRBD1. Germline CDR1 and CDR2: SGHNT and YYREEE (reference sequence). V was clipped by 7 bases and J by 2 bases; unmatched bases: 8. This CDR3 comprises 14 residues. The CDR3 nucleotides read TGTGCCAGCGGAGTTCGGGACAGAAACTATGGCTACACCTTC. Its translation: CASGVRDRNYGYTF. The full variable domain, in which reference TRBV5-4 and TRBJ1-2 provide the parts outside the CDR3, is ETGVTQSPTHLIKTRGQQVTLRCSSQSGHNTVSWYQQALGQGPQFIFQYYREEENGRGNFPPRFSGLQFPNYSSELNVNALELDDSALYLCASGVRDRNYGYTFGSGTRLTVV.

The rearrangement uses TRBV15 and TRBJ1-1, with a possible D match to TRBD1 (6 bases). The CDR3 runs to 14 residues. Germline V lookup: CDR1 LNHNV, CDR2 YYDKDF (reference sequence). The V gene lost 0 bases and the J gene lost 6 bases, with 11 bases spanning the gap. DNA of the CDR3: TGTGCCACCAGCAGAGATCGGGACATCTCTGAAGCTTTCTTT. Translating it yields CATSRDRDISEAFF. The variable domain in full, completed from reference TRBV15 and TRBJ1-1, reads DAMVIQNPRYQVTQFGKPVTLSCSQTLNHNVMYWYQQKSSQAPKLLFHYYDKDFNNEADTPDNFQSRRPNTSFCFLDIRSPGLGDTAMYLCATSRDRDISEAFFGQGTRLTVV.

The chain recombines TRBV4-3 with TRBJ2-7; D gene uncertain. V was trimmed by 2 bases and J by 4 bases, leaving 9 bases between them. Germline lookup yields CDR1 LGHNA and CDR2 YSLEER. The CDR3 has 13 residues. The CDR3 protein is CASSQFAEYEQYF. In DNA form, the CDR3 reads TGCGCCAGCAGCCAATTTGCAGAGTACGAGCAGTACTTC.

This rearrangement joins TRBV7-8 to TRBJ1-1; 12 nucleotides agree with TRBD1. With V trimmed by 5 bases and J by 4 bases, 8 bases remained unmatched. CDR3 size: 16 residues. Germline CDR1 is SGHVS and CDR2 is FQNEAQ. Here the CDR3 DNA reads TGTGCCAGCAGCACAGGGACAGGGGGCAGCTTCACTGAAGCTTTCTTT. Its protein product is CASSTGTGGSFTEAFF.

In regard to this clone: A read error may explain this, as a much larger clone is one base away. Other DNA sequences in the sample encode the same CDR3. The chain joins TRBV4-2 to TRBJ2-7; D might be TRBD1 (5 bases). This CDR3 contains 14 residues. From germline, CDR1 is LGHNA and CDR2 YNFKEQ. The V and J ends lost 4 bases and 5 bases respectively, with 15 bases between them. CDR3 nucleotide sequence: TGTGCCAGCAGCCCTACAGGCGGACGGGACGAGCAGTACTTC. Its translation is CASSPTGGRDEQYF.

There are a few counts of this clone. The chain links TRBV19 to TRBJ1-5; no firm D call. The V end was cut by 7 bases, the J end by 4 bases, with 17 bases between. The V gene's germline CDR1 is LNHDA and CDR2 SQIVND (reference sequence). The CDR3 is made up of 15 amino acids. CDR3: CASTPDRTPNQPQHF. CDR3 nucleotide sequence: TGTGCCAGTACCCCGGATAGGACGCCGAATCAGCCCCAGCATTTT.

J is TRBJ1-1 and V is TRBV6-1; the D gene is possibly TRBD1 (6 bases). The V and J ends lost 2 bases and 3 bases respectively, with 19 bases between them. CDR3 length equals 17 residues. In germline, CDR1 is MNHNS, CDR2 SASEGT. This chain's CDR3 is CASSESRDKATDTEAFF. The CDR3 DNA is TGTGCCAGCAGTGAATCCCGGGACAAGGCTACAGACACTGAAGCTTTCTTT.

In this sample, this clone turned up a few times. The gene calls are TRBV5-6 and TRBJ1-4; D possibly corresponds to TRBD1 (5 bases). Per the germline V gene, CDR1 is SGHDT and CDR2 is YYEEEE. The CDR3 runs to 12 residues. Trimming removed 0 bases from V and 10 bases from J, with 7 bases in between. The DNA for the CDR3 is TGTGCCAGCAGCTTGGGAGGGGCAAAACTGTTTTTT. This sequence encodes CASSLGGAKLFF. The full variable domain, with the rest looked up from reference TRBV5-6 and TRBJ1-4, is DAGVTQSPTHLIKTRGQQVTLRCSPKSGHDTVSWYQQALGQGPQFIFQYYEEEERQRGNFPDRFSGHQFPNYSSELNVNALLLGDSALYLCASSLGGAKLFFGSGTQLSVL.

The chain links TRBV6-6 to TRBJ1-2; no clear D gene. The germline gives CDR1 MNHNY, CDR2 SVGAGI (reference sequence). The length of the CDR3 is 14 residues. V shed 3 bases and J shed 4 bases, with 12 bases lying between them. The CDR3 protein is CASSYSIDFYGYTF. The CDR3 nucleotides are TGTGCCAGCAGTTATTCGATCGATTTCTATGGCTACACCTTC.